These T cell receptor beta chains were read from a single sample in a study of blood T cells in healthy people across ages. MiXCR, run by TCRdb on the 5' RACE reads, gives a single entry per CDR3 protein. Here the sample spans roughly 680,000 distinct CDR3 sequences, about half being singletons. The sample taken for sequencing was blood. These receptors originate from a woman in her sixties or seventies in good health. CDR3s include the opening cysteine and the closing phenylalanine or tryptophan. A D gene is named only where the DNA matches it firmly. Clone size is given for some rows only: seen once, a few or many times, or a class if the clone is expanded.

J gene: TRBJ2-2
V gene: TRBV12-3/TRBV12-4
D gene: TRBD1
clone size: -
CDR3 protein: CASSFADRAGELFF
CDR3 DNA: TGTGCCAGCAGTTTCGCCGACAGGGCCGGGGAGCTGTTTTTT

J gene: TRBJ2-1
V gene: TRBV20-1
D gene: TRBD2
clone size: -
CDR3 protein: CSADGRALGNEQFF
CDR3 DNA: TGCAGTGCAGACGGGAGGGCCTTGGGGAATGAGCAGTTCTTC

J gene: TRBJ2-3
V gene: TRBV5-4
D gene: TRBD2
clone size: -
CDR3 protein: CASSSSGRMADTQYF
CDR3 DNA: TGTGCCAGCAGCTCCAGCGGGAGGATGGCAGATACGCAGTATTTT

J gene: TRBJ2-7
V gene: TRBV7-2
D gene: -
clone size: once
CDR3 protein: CASSLRRMTYEQYF
CDR3 DNA: TGTGCCAGCAGCTTACGGCGGATGACCTACGAGCAGTACTTC

J gene: TRBJ1-1
V gene: TRBV6-6
D gene: TRBD1
clone size: -
CDR3 protein: CASRVRQGYDAEAFF
CDR3 DNA: TGTGCCAGCAGGGTCCGACAGGGTTATGACGCTGAAGCTTTCTTT

J gene: TRBJ2-1
V gene: TRBV28
D gene: TRBD2
clone size: -
CDR3 protein: CASSSITSEMIYNEQFF
CDR3 DNA: TGTGCCAGCAGTTCCATTACTAGCGAGATGATCTACAATGAACAGTTCTTC

J gene: TRBJ2-7
V gene: TRBV5-5
D gene: -
clone size: -
CDR3 protein: CASSLGQPSSYEQYF
CDR3 DNA: TGTGCCAGCAGCTTGGGACAGCCCAGCTCCTACGAGCAGTACTTC

J gene: TRBJ1-1
V gene: TRBV20-1
D gene: -
clone size: -
CDR3 protein: CSARGVTEAFF
CDR3 DNA: TGCAGTGCTAGAGGGGTCACTGAAGCTTTCTTT

J gene: TRBJ2-6
V gene: TRBV4-2
D gene: TRBD1
clone size: -
CDR3 protein: CASSQVSTGTGIATEANVLTF
CDR3 DNA: TGTGCCAGCAGCCAAGTATCTACCGGGACAGGGATTGCGACTGAGGCCAACGTCCTGACTTTC

J gene: TRBJ2-6
V gene: TRBV27
D gene: -
clone size: many
CDR3 protein: CASSLFWLAGANVLTF
CDR3 DNA: TGTGCCAGCAGTCTCTTCTGGTTAGCTGGGGCCAACGTCCTGACTTTC

J gene: TRBJ2-5
V gene: TRBV20-1
D gene: TRBD2
clone size: few
CDR3 protein: CSARKGGSQETQYF
CDR3 DNA: TGCAGTGCTAGAAAGGGCGGGAGCCAAGAGACCCAGTACTTC

J gene: TRBJ1-2
V gene: TRBV20-1
D gene: TRBD1
clone size: -
CDR3 protein: CSATTGADGYTF
CDR3 DNA: TGCAGTGCCACCACAGGGGCGGACGGCTACACCTTC

J gene: TRBJ2-5
V gene: TRBV20-1
D gene: TRBD1
clone size: -
CDR3 protein: CSASDRGRKETQYF
CDR3 DNA: TGCAGTGCTTCGGACAGGGGGAGAAAAGAGACCCAGTACTTC

J gene: TRBJ2-5
V gene: TRBV7-6
D gene: -
clone size: few
CDR3 protein: CASRRKRGEVAVQETQYF
CDR3 DNA: TGTGCCAGCAGGCGGAAGAGGGGCGAAGTAGCGGTACAAGAGACCCAGTACTTC

J gene: TRBJ2-4
V gene: TRBV20-1
D gene: TRBD2
clone size: -
CDR3 protein: CSARGSLAANIQYF
CDR3 DNA: TGCAGTGCTAGAGGATCGCTAGCGGCGAACATTCAGTACTTC

J gene: TRBJ1-2
V gene: TRBV2
D gene: -
clone size: few
CDR3 protein: CASSEGQARDYGYTF
CDR3 DNA: TGTGCCAGCAGTGAAGGGCAGGCCCGGGACTATGGCTACACCTTC

J gene: TRBJ1-2
V gene: TRBV29-1
D gene: -
clone size: few
CDR3 protein: CSVEDQTYGYTF
CDR3 DNA: TGCAGCGTTGAAGATCAAACCTATGGCTACACCTTC

J gene: TRBJ2-6
V gene: TRBV29-1
D gene: -
clone size: many
CDR3 protein: CSVVSGANVLTF
CDR3 DNA: TGCAGCGTGGTATCTGGGGCCAACGTCCTGACTTTC

J gene: TRBJ2-3
V gene: TRBV12-3/TRBV12-4
D gene: TRBD2
clone size: -
CDR3 protein: CASSLILGLAEVTDTQYF
CDR3 DNA: TGTGCCAGCAGTTTAATCTTGGGACTAGCGGAGGTCACAGATACGCAGTATTTT

J gene: TRBJ2-7
V gene: TRBV28
D gene: TRBD2
clone size: -
CDR3 protein: CASSETSGGRYEQYF
CDR3 DNA: TGTGCCAGCAGTGAGACTAGCGGGGGTCGCTACGAGCAGTACTTC

J gene: TRBJ2-5
V gene: TRBV7-9
D gene: -
clone size: -
CDR3 protein: CASSLSAYELYF
CDR3 DNA: TGTGCCAGCAGCTTATCGGCCTACGAGCTGTACTTC

J gene: TRBJ1-2
V gene: TRBV7-9
D gene: -
clone size: -
CDR3 protein: CASSLGGTAYGYTF
CDR3 DNA: TGTGCCAGCAGCTTAGGCGGGACGGCCTATGGCTACACCTTC

J gene: TRBJ1-1
V gene: TRBV5-4
D gene: -
clone size: -
CDR3 protein: CASSFNGVMGSHQGSTEAFF
CDR3 DNA: TGTGCCAGCAGCTTTAATGGGGTTATGGGCAGCCACCAGGGGAGCACTGAAGCTTTCTTT

J gene: TRBJ2-1
V gene: TRBV2
D gene: -
clone size: few
CDR3 protein: CATKGEGGHNEQFF
CDR3 DNA: TGTGCCACTAAGGGGGAGGGCGGCCACAATGAGCAGTTCTTC

J gene: TRBJ1-4
V gene: TRBV15
D gene: -
clone size: -
CDR3 protein: CATSRAGRGNEKLFF
CDR3 DNA: TGTGCCACCAGCAGAGCCGGCAGGGGAAATGAAAAACTGTTTTTT

J gene: TRBJ2-7
V gene: TRBV2
D gene: TRBD1
clone size: few
CDR3 protein: CASRHEGAYEQYF
CDR3 DNA: TGTGCCAGCAGGCATGAGGGGGCATACGAGCAGTACTTC

J gene: TRBJ2-5
V gene: TRBV9
D gene: -
clone size: -
CDR3 protein: CASSVSGSEQYF
CDR3 DNA: TGTGCCAGCAGCGTTAGTGGGAGTGAGCAGTACTTC

J gene: TRBJ2-7
V gene: TRBV20-1
D gene: TRBD2
clone size: -
CDR3 protein: CSAKDYQVREADDYYEQYF
CDR3 DNA: TGCAGTGCTAAGGACTACCAAGTACGGGAGGCCGACGACTACTACGAGCAGTACTTC

J gene: TRBJ2-5
V gene: TRBV19
D gene: TRBD1
clone size: once
CDR3 protein: CASSISGQAEETQYF
CDR3 DNA: TGTGCCAGTAGTATTTCGGGACAGGCGGAAGAGACCCAGTACTTC

J gene: TRBJ2-5
V gene: TRBV4-3
D gene: -
clone size: few
CDR3 protein: CASSQEGGGVETQYF
CDR3 DNA: TGCGCCAGCAGCCAAGAAGGGGGGGGTGTGGAGACCCAGTACTTC

J gene: TRBJ2-5
V gene: TRBV12-3/TRBV12-4
D gene: -
clone size: few
CDR3 protein: CASSRRAFGRKETQYF
CDR3 DNA: TGTGCCAGCAGCCGTCGTGCGTTTGGGCGAAAAGAGACCCAGTACTTC

J gene: TRBJ2-5
V gene: TRBV2
D gene: TRBD1
clone size: few
CDR3 protein: CASSEVGQGSRGTQYF
CDR3 DNA: TGTGCCAGCAGTGAAGTGGGACAGGGGAGTCGGGGGACCCAGTACTTC

J gene: TRBJ2-7
V gene: TRBV28
D gene: TRBD2
clone size: -
CDR3 protein: CASVAGARGGTYEQYF
CDR3 DNA: TGTGCCAGCGTAGCGGGAGCACGAGGAGGTACCTACGAGCAGTACTTC

J gene: TRBJ2-3
V gene: TRBV7-2
D gene: TRBD2
clone size: -
CDR3 protein: CASSAPSGRASTDTQYF
CDR3 DNA: TGTGCCAGCAGCGCCCCTAGCGGGAGGGCTAGCACAGATACGCAGTATTTT

J gene: TRBJ2-3
V gene: TRBV2
D gene: -
clone size: -
CDR3 protein: CASSDDSGGTDTQYF
CDR3 DNA: TGTGCCAGCAGTGACGATAGCGGAGGCACAGATACGCAGTATTTT

J gene: TRBJ2-1
V gene: TRBV28
D gene: TRBD2
clone size: -
CDR3 protein: CASSSGGTSGGSSYNEQFF
CDR3 DNA: TGTGCCAGCAGCTCCGGCGGGACTAGCGGGGGGAGCTCCTACAATGAGCAGTTCTTC

J gene: TRBJ2-3
V gene: TRBV20-1
D gene: TRBD1
clone size: -
CDR3 protein: CSARALGTGVIADTQYF
CDR3 DNA: TGCAGTGCTAGAGCCCTAGGTACAGGGGTGATCGCAGATACGCAGTATTTT

J gene: TRBJ1-6
V gene: TRBV20-1
D gene: -
clone size: -
CDR3 protein: CSAITGLRAYNSPLHF
CDR3 DNA: TGCAGTGCCATCACAGGGTTAAGGGCCTATAATTCACCCCTCCACTTT

J gene: TRBJ1-4
V gene: TRBV5-8
D gene: TRBD1
clone size: -
CDR3 protein: CASSRATGGVHEKLFF
CDR3 DNA: TGTGCCAGCAGCCGGGCGACAGGGGGTGTTCATGAAAAACTGTTTTTT

J gene: TRBJ2-3
V gene: TRBV2
D gene: TRBD2
clone size: once
CDR3 protein: CASSAETSGAKYF
CDR3 DNA: TGTGCCAGCAGTGCCGAGACTAGCGGTGCCAAGTATTTT

J gene: TRBJ1-6
V gene: TRBV20-1
D gene: -
clone size: -
CDR3 protein: CSSKNIHVNSPLHF
CDR3 DNA: TGCAGTTCGAAAAACATTCACGTGAATTCACCCCTCCACTTT

J gene: TRBJ2-7
V gene: TRBV15
D gene: -
clone size: -
CDR3 protein: CATSRPQGYEQYF
CDR3 DNA: TGTGCCACCAGCCGCCCCCAGGGTTACGAGCAGTACTTC